The 17 T cell receptor beta chains given below trace back to one sample, sequenced in a study of CD8 T cells in Susac syndrome. After extraction with the RNeasy kit, about 0.45 to 1 ug of the RNA was reverse transcribed using random hexamers. In TCRdb, the immunoSEQ multiplex PCR reads were re-called with MiXCR into one record per CDR3 protein. The data contain around 200,000 distinct CDR3 sequences, roughly 94% of them singletons. Sequencing was done on a sample of CD4+ T cells from PBMCs. All receptors derive from a human donor in good health.

In its sample, this clonotype was seen once. The V and J genes are TRBV19 and TRBJ1-2; D gene unclear. Trimming took off 6 bases at V and 0 bases at J, with 8 bases between the two ends. The CDR3 runs to 13 residues. In germline, CDR1 is LNHDA, CDR2 SQIVND (reference sequence). CDR3 sequence: CASSSVANYGYTF. In DNA, the CDR3 is TGTGCCAGTAGCTCCGTAGCTAACTATGGCTACACCTTC.

The genes are TRBV29-1 and TRBJ2-3; no clear D. CDR3 length: 13 residues. The V end lost 8 bases, the J end lost 1 base, and 13 bases lay between the germline ends. CDR1 is SQVTM, CDR2 ANQGSEA, per germline. The CDR3 reads CSSSPLGTDTQYF. CDR3 in DNA: TGCAGCTCCTCTCCCCTCGGCACAGATACGCAGTATTTT.

The J gene is TRBJ2-5, the V gene TRBV6-5; unclear D gene. In germline, CDR1 is MNHEY, CDR2 SVGAGI. V was trimmed by 0 bases and J by 1 base, leaving 9 bases between them. The CDR3 spans 15 residues. The CDR3 spells CASSYSPALQETQYF. In DNA form, the CDR3 reads TGTGCCAGCAGTTACTCACCAGCCCTCCAAGAGACCCAGTACTTC.

The chain is built from TRBV5-4 and TRBJ2-4; 8 bases match TRBD2. J was trimmed by 3 bases and V by 0 bases; bases with no gene match: 5. CDR1 and CDR2 (germline): SGHNT, YYREEE (reference sequence). This CDR3 has 16 residues. The DNA of the CDR3 is TGTGCCAGCAGCTTGGCCATCACTAGCGGCAAAAACATTCAGTACTTC. Its protein is CASSLAITSGKNIQYF.

This clonotype has only one observation. The V gene is TRBV27, the J gene TRBJ2-4; D is perhaps TRBD1 or TRBD2 (5 bases each). Trimming removed 4 bases at V and 8 bases at J, with 15 bases between. Germline V gene sequence: CDR1 MNHEY, CDR2 SMNVEV (reference sequence). CDR3 length: 14 residues. This CDR3 reads CASSWGRGFDIQYF. As DNA, the CDR3 is TGTGCCAGCAGTTGGGGCAGAGGGTTCGACATTCAGTACTTC.

The J gene is TRBJ2-1, the V gene TRBV2; 8 nucleotides agree with TRBD2. Per the germline V gene, CDR1 is SNHLY and CDR2 is FYNNEI. This CDR3 has 15 amino acids. J was trimmed by 5 bases and V by 4 bases; bases with no gene match: 7. CDR3 DNA sequence: TGTGCCAGCAGTGGGCGGGGGGCGACGAACAATGAGCAGTTCTTC. It codes for CASSGRGATNNEQFF.

The rearrangement uses TRBV12-3 or TRBV12-4 and TRBJ1-1; D remains ambiguous. V was trimmed by 5 bases and J by 9 bases, leaving 13 bases between them. There are 12 residues in the CDR3. Here the CDR3 reads CASSITETKAFF. The CDR3, as DNA: TGTGCCAGCAGTATCACGGAGACGAAAGCTTTCTTT.

The rearrangement links TRBV7-9 to TRBJ2-7; D is unresolved. The CDR3 sequence is 12 residues long. The V end lost 5 bases, the J end lost 4 bases, and 9 bases lay between the germline ends. Germline V gives CDR1 SEHNR, CDR2 FQNEAQ (reference sequence). DNA for the CDR3: TGTGCCAGCAGCCTTTCCCCATACGAGCAGTACGTC. Protein product: CASSLSPYEQYV.

The chain has TRBV27 and TRBJ2-3; D is unclear. Germline V CDR1 and CDR2: MNHEY, SMNVEV (reference sequence). Trimming shortened V by 5 bases and J by 6 bases, and 9 bases separated the two germline ends. The CDR3 loop spans 12 amino acids. The CDR3 loop is CASSLRRDTQYF. CDR3 DNA: TGTGCCAGCAGTCTCCGGCGGGATACGCAGTATTTT.

The chain is built from TRBV27 and TRBJ1-5; D perhaps matches TRBD1 (5 bases). V was cut by 2 bases and J by 4 bases, with 12 bases left in between. Germline V gene sequence: CDR1 MNHEY, CDR2 SMNVEV (reference sequence). CDR3 size: 15 residues. The CDR3 nucleotides read TGTGCCAGCAGTTTAAAGCAGGGCTTAAATCAGCCCCAGCATTTT. It translates to CASSLKQGLNQPQHF.

This clonotype was detected once. The genes are TRBV19 and TRBJ2-7; possible D gene TRBD2, 6 bases. CDR3 size: 13 residues. The V gene lost 4 bases and the J gene lost 1 base, with 8 bases spanning the gap. Germline CDR1 reads LNHDA; CDR2 reads SQIVND (reference sequence). Written as DNA, the CDR3 is TGTGCCAGTAGTAGGAGGGAATCCTACGAGCAGTACTTC. Its translation: CASSRRESYEQYF.

The V call is TRBV3-1, the J call TRBJ2-1, with 8 bases lining up with TRBD1. V shed 5 bases, J shed 12 bases, and the junction held 15 bases outside the gene matches. The length of the CDR3 is 15 residues. Germline V lookup: CDR1 LGHDT, CDR2 YNNKEL (reference sequence). The CDR3 bases are TGTGCCAGCAGCGTAGGGGGACAGGTACTGAGGGGGCAGTTCTTC. It yields the protein CASSVGGQVLRGQFF.

This clonotype was recorded only once. The genes are TRBV3-1 and TRBJ2-4, with D maybe TRBD2 (5 bases). The CDR3 is made up of 17 amino acids. Trimming removed 2 bases at V and 0 bases at J, with 14 bases between. Per germline, CDR1 LGHDT and CDR2 YNNKEL (reference sequence). The CDR3: CASSQRGISLAKNIQYF. DNA of the CDR3: TGTGCCAGCAGCCAACGAGGGATCTCACTAGCCAAAAACATTCAGTACTTC.

V is TRBV11-2 and J is TRBJ2-3; D gene unclear. The V gene lost 4 bases and the J gene lost 2 bases, with 22 bases spanning the gap. Germline V lookup: CDR1 SGHAT, CDR2 FQNNGV. The CDR3 contains 18 residues. The CDR3 region is CASSSLKGSADFTDTQYF. Here the CDR3 DNA reads TGTGCCAGCAGCTCCCTCAAGGGCTCTGCGGATTTCACAGATACGCAGTATTTT.

The chain has TRBV5-6 and TRBJ2-3; TRBD2 matches 14 bases. The trim removed 4 bases at V and 0 bases at J, leaving 7 bases unmatched. This CDR3 is built from 18 residues. CDR1 SGHDT and CDR2 YYEEEE come from the germline V gene. The CDR3 coding sequence is TGTGCCAGCAGCCCTCCCGGGACTAGCGGGAGTAGCACAGATACGCAGTATTTT. Translation: CASSPPGTSGSSTDTQYF.

The rearrangement joins TRBV29-1 to TRBJ1-3; D ambiguous. The germline CDR1 and CDR2 sequences are SQVTM and ANQGSEA. V was cut by 6 bases and J by 0 bases, with 12 bases left in between. The CDR3 totals 14 residues. CDR3 bases: TGCAGCGTCGTGAAACAGCTCTCTGGAAACACCATATATTTT. This codes for CSVVKQLSGNTIYF.

The chain employs TRBV7-2 and TRBJ1-6; D is unclear. In germline, CDR1 is SGHTA, CDR2 FQGNSA. Trimming took 5 bases from V and 7 from J, leaving 18 bases between them. CDR3 length equals 16 residues. The CDR3 region is CASSPRAPQNNSPLHF. CDR3 sequence (DNA): TGTGCCAGCAGCCCCCGGGCCCCCCAGAACAATTCACCCCTCCACTTT.